The TCR beta chain under discussion was sequenced for a study of cytomegalovirus exposure and HLA in healthy donors. Study summary: Earlier, roughly 180 million T cells were analyzed, and fewer than 120 million unique TCR beta sequences were found among them.

Comment on this clone: Its target is unknown.

Broader study findings: Excluded were some V segments that proved indistinguishable, including TRBV6-2 and TRBV6-3.

PCR primers comprised 60 Vbeta and 13 Jbeta primers. Original processing methods: Counted up in a later analysis, unique TCR beta chains came to some 72 million, with some 11 million shared. The table came from immunoSEQ multiplex PCR; TCRdb's copy has only in-frame clones and leaves some out. D and trimming come from the DNA, and the V and J calls and clone size come from that table. The repertoire holds about 140,000 clones, with around 72% as singletons. V was shortened by 0 bases and J by 5 bases, with 14 bases between the two germline ends. This CDR3 contains 15 residues. Germline V gene lookup returns CDR1 LGHNT and CDR2 FRNRAP.

The chain employs TRBV12-5 and TRBJ2-7; a possible D gene is TRBD2 (6 bases). Sequencing was done on a sample of PBMCs. This TCR derives from a man aged 45 to 65 in good health and CMV-seropositive. As DNA, the CDR3 is TGTGCTAGTGGTTTGGTAGGGAGGCTCCCTAACGAGCAGTACTTC. Its protein is CASGLVGRLPNEQYF.